This TCR beta chain derives from a study of T cell responses to AZD1222 COVID-19 vaccine. General study results and limits: Spike-specific TCR breadth and depth rose after two AZD1222 doses.

Regarding this clone: Its target is not known.

V was shortened by 1 base and J by 3 bases, with 15 bases between the two germline ends. Looked up from germline, CDR1 is SGHAT and CDR2 is FQNNGV. The CDR3 length is 17 residues. Sequencing used immunoSEQ multiplex PCR; TCRdb keeps in-frame clones, though not all of them. The data contain under 35,000 clones, roughly 90% of them seen just once; the ten biggest clones take up approximately 14%. The chain recombines TRBV11-2 with TRBJ1-4; D ambiguous. Sequencing was performed on peripheral blood, taken 28 days after the second AZD1222 dose. The sequence was obtained from an adult who received the AZD1222 COVID-19 vaccine. CDR3 bases: TGTGCCAGCAGCTTAGTACCGGCAGGTCTAGCTAATGAAAAACTGTTTTTT. This sequence encodes CASSLVPAGLANEKLFF.